This record concerns one T cell receptor (beta chain) sequence. This sample was taken from a study of shared clonotypes between healthy human individuals. CDR1 is SGDLS, CDR2 YYNGEE, per germline. This CDR3 has 16 residues. V gave up 0 bases and J gave up 5 bases; unmatched junction bases: 5. TCRdb keeps only in-frame clones here, not all; method: immunoSEQ multiplex PCR. In the table there are 2.3 million or so clones, 85% to 95% of which are singletons. This clonotype was obtained from a man between 18 and 29 years old in good health. Some clones in this sample may be carry-over from other donors' samples. Material: naive CD4+ T cells from PBMCs. Stated subset: CD45RA+ positively selected. The J gene is TRBJ2-1, the V gene TRBV9; 10 bases agree with TRBD2. The CDR3 here is CASSVDPSGSDNEQFF. The CDR3 DNA reads TGTGCCAGCAGCGTAGACCCTAGCGGGAGTGACAATGAGCAGTTCTTC.